These 21 T cell receptor beta chains came from one sample sequenced in a study of human T cells and chemical hapten exposure. From the RACE reads, TCRdb called clonotypes with MiXCR, one entry per CDR3 protein. In the table there are about 300,000 distinct CDR3 sequences, around 5.5% of which are singletons. Time point noted: pre-sensitization, week 0. The sample's treatment: therapeutic diphenylcyclopropenone sensitization with weekly scalp DPC. Sequencing used whole blood, obtained in connection with sensitization to the hapten diphenylcyclopropenone (DPC). Every receptor here comes from a woman aged 18-30 years with alopecia areata. Some clones in this sample may be carry-over from other donors' samples.

The V gene is TRBV4-3, the J gene TRBJ2-2; 8 bases match TRBD1. The germline gives CDR1 LGHNA, CDR2 YSLEER. The CDR3 contains 15 residues. Germline trimming cut 5 bases from V and 4 bases from J; bases unmatched to any gene: 6. The CDR3 DNA reads as TGCGCCAGCAGCACCCGACAGGGGTTCACCGGGGAGCTGTTTTTT. Amino acids: CASSTRQGFTGELFF.

The chain links TRBV12-3 or TRBV12-4 to TRBJ1-1; a possible D gene is TRBD1 (6 bases). The CDR3 runs to 14 residues. V was cut by 3 bases and J by 8 bases, with 16 bases left in between. DNA of the CDR3: TGTGCCAGCAGTTTCCAGGGGATAACTTGGGAAGCTTTCTTT. Its translation: CASSFQGITWEAFF.

This clonotype was counted between two and nine times. This chain joins TRBV27 and TRBJ1-6, with TRBD1 matching 7 bases. This CDR3 spans 15 amino acids. V was pared by 5 bases and J by 6 bases, with 7 bases of the junction left unmatched. From germline, CDR1 is MNHEY and CDR2 SMNVEV (reference sequence). CDR3: CASSPTGAGNSPLHF. In nucleotides, the CDR3 is TGTGCCAGCAGTCCAACAGGGGCGGGTAATTCACCCCTCCACTTT.

A few counts support this clonotype. The chain employs TRBV10-2 and TRBJ1-1; the match to TRBD1 covers 9 bases. The CDR3 spans 16 residues. The V and J ends lost 6 bases and 1 base, in that order; junction bases with no gene match: 9. The germline CDR1 and CDR2 sequences are WSHSY and SAAADI. The CDR3 spells CASRPDRGRANTEAFF. The CDR3 DNA reads as TGCGCCAGCAGACCGGACAGGGGAAGAGCGAACACTGAAGCTTTCTTT.

In its sample, this clonotype was seen many times. The chain links TRBV29-1 to TRBJ1-2; 10 nucleotides agree with TRBD1. CDR1 SQVTM and CDR2 ANQGSEA come from the germline V gene. The CDR3 spans 15 residues. Losses at the gene ends were 0 bases for V and 2 bases for J; bases not matched to a gene: 3. The CDR3 DNA reads as TGCAGCGTTGAAGATGGGACAGGGGAAAACTATGGCTACACCTTC. Its protein product is CSVEDGTGENYGYTF.

CDR3 nucleotide sequence: TGTGCCAGCACACGGCGGTCCCCGTCCTATGGCTACACCTTC. Residues: CASTRRSPSYGYTF. The gene calls are TRBV12-3 or TRBV12-4 and TRBJ1-2; D is unresolved. The CDR3 length is 14 residues. Trimming pared 7 bases from V and 4 bases from J, leaving 16 bases between.

The sample holds a few counts of this clonotype. This chain joins TRBV20-1 and TRBJ1-4, with D unresolved. The germline V gene encodes CDR1 DFQATT and CDR2 SNEGSKA (reference sequence). The CDR3 contains 14 residues. V dropped 3 bases and J dropped 0 bases, with 8 bases sitting between them. DNA of the CDR3: TGCAGTGCTAGCGTGAGACCAACTAATGAAAAACTGTTTTTT. This sequence encodes CSASVRPTNEKLFF.

This clonotype has only a few counts. This sequence joins TRBV6-1 and TRBJ1-2; 8 bases are a match to TRBD1. The CDR3 totals 13 residues. The trim removed 7 bases at V and 10 bases at J, leaving 11 bases unmatched. Per the germline V gene, CDR1 is MNHNS and CDR2 is SASEGT. The CDR3 nucleotides are TGTGCCAGCACTCTCAACAGGGGGTTGGACTACACCTTC. It encodes CASTLNRGLDYTF.

The V gene is TRBV6-5, the J gene TRBJ1-3, with D possibly matching TRBD1 (6 bases). V lost 2 bases and J lost 4, with 15 bases in between. This CDR3 spans 16 amino acids. Looked up from germline, CDR1 is MNHEY and CDR2 is SVGAGI. CDR3 protein: CASSYTQGTAGNTIYF. The CDR3 bases are TGTGCCAGCAGTTACACACAGGGTACAGCGGGAAACACCATATATTTT.

This clonotype has ten or more counts. The chain recombines TRBV3-1 with TRBJ1-1, with D perhaps matching TRBD1 (5 bases). The V gene lost 4 bases and the J gene lost 11 bases, with 20 bases spanning the gap. The CDR3 extends over 14 amino acids. CDR1 and CDR2 (germline): LGHDT, YNNKEL (reference sequence). CDR3 loop: CASSLDSSRGWAFF. The CDR3 DNA is TGTGCCAGCAGCCTAGACAGCTCCCGTGGGTGGGCTTTCTTT.

This clonotype has ten or more counts. The chain recombines TRBV11-2 with TRBJ1-6; D call uncertain. With 2 bases removed from V and 14 bases from J, the gap between germline ends came to 10 bases. Germline-derived CDR1 and CDR2 are SGHAT and FQNNGV. CDR3 length equals 12 residues. DNA for the CDR3: TGTGCCAGCAGCTTAAATCCCTTGACCCTCCACTTT. It translates to CASSLNPLTLHF.

At least ten counts were recorded for this clonotype. V gene TRBV13 combines with J gene TRBJ2-5; 7 nucleotides match TRBD1. Germline loops: CDR1 PRHDT, CDR2 FYEKMQ (reference sequence). This CDR3 region has 14 residues. The J segment lost 0 bases and the V segment lost 5 bases, leaving 3 bases of the junction unmatched. DNA for the CDR3: TGTGCCAGCAGCCGAACAGGGGACCAAGAGACCCAGTACTTC. Amino acids: CASSRTGDQETQYF.

This clonotype was detected ten times or more. The chain has TRBV7-2 and TRBJ1-2; 7 bases align to TRBD1. V trimming: 4 bases; J trimming: 2 bases; junction bases outside the gene matches: 10. The germline gives CDR1 SGHTA, CDR2 FQGNSA. The CDR3 extends over 16 amino acids. CDR3 residues: CASSSSRQGGNYGYTF. The CDR3 DNA is TGTGCCAGCAGCTCCTCGAGACAGGGAGGAAACTATGGCTACACCTTC.

The chain recombines TRBV2 with TRBJ2-3; D might be TRBD1 (5 bases). Germline CDR1 is SNHLY and CDR2 is FYNNEI. Trimming stripped 3 bases from V and 1 base from J, with 8 bases between. This CDR3 has 14 residues. In DNA, the CDR3 is TGTGCCAGCAGTGACAGGGTGGGCACAGATACGCAGTATTTT. Amino acids: CASSDRVGTDTQYF.

The V gene is TRBV6-1, the J gene TRBJ1-1; D remains unclear. The CDR3 totals 15 residues. Trimming pared 2 bases from V and 3 bases from J, leaving 13 bases between. Germline V gene lookup returns CDR1 MNHNS and CDR2 SASEGT. This chain's CDR3 is CASSELFIYHTEAFF. The DNA for the CDR3 is TGTGCCAGCAGTGAATTGTTCATTTACCACACTGAAGCTTTCTTT.

The genes are TRBV13 and TRBJ2-2; D ambiguous. The CDR3 is 12 residues long. The germline V gene encodes CDR1 PRHDT and CDR2 FYEKMQ (reference sequence). CDR3 bases: TGTGCGACGGCTATAAACACCGGGGAGCTGTTTTTT. Protein sequence: CATAINTGELFF.

This clonotype was counted many times. The chain couples TRBV7-9 to TRBJ2-3; no clear D. Trimming left V 3 bases short and J 5 bases short, with 6 bases between. The CDR3 spans 12 residues. In germline, CDR1 is SEHNR, CDR2 FQNEAQ (reference sequence). This CDR3 reads CASSLSGDTQYF. CDR3 DNA sequence: TGTGCCAGCAGCTTGAGTGGAGATACGCAGTATTTT. Complete variable domain (other parts from reference TRBV7-9 and TRBJ2-3): DTGVSQNPRHKITKRGQNVTFRCDPISEHNRLYWYRQTLGQGPEFLTYFQNEAQLEKSRLLSDRFSAERPKGSFSTLEIQRTEQGDSAMYLCASSLSGDTQYFGPGTRLTVL.

In its sample, this clonotype was seen a few times. DNA of the CDR3: TGTGCCAGCAGTGGCCTTATTATCTCTGGGGCCAACGTCCTGACTTTC. Translated: CASSGLIISGANVLTF. The rearrangement uses TRBV28 and TRBJ2-6; D gene ambiguous. The germline gives CDR1 MDHEN, CDR2 SYDVKM. This CDR3 spans 16 amino acids. Trimming pared 5 bases from V and 0 bases from J, leaving 11 bases between.

Only a few counts were recorded for this clonotype. The chain links TRBV28 to TRBJ2-7; possibly TRBD2 for D (5 bases). The germline V and J ends were trimmed by 3 bases and 0 bases, with 12 bases remaining between them. Germline V CDR1 and CDR2: MDHEN, SYDVKM. This CDR3 is 15 amino acids long. The CDR3: CASSLTGKSSYEQYF. For the CDR3, the DNA is TGTGCCAGCAGTTTGACGGGAAAGAGCTCCTACGAGCAGTACTTC.

The V call is TRBV2, the J call TRBJ2-7, with 7 bases matching TRBD2. From germline, CDR1 is SNHLY and CDR2 FYNNEI. J lost 8 bases, V lost 0 bases, and 4 bases had no gene match. There are 13 residues in the CDR3. This CDR3 is CASSEAGGTQQYF. The CDR3 bases are TGTGCCAGCAGTGAAGCGGGGGGGACCCAGCAGTACTTC.

This clonotype was counted between two and nine times. The V gene is TRBV6-1, the J gene TRBJ1-1, with D possibly being TRBD1 (6 bases). V was cut by 2 bases and J by 5 bases, with 12 bases left in between. Germline assignment: CDR1 MNHNS and CDR2 SASEGT. The CDR3 loop spans 14 amino acids. The CDR3 region has the DNA TGTGCCAGCAGTGAAAGGGGGAGCCGAACTGAAGCTTTCTTT. It encodes CASSERGSRTEAFF.